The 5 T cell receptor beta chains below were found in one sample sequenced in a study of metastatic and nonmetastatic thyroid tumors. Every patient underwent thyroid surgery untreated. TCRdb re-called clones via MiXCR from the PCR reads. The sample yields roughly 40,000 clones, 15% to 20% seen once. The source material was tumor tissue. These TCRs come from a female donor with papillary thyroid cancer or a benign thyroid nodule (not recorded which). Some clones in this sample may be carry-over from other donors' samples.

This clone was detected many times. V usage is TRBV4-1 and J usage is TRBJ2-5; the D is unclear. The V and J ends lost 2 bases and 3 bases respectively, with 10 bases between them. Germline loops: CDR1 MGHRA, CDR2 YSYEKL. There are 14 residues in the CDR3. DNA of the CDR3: TGCGCCAGCAGCCAACCTTCTGGGAAAGAGACCCAGTACTTC. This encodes CASSQPSGKETQYF.

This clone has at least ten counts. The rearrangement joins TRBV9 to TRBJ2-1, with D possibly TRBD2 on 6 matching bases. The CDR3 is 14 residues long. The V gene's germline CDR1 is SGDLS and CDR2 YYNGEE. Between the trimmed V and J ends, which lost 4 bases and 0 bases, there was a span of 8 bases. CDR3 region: CASSRGSSYNEQFF. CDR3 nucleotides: TGTGCCAGCAGCCGGGGGAGCTCCTACAATGAGCAGTTCTTC.

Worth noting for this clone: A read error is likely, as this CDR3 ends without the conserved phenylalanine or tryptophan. CDR3 sequence (DNA): TGTGCCAGCAGTAACCCCAGACAGTTCGTTCAGCCCCAGCATTCT. Residues: CASSNPRQFVQPQHS. The chain carries TRBV28 and TRBJ1-5; weak D call: TRBD1 (5 bases). This CDR3 has 15 residues. The V end was cut by 5 bases, the J end by 6 bases, with 17 bases between. Germline assignment: CDR1 MDHEN and CDR2 SYDVKM.

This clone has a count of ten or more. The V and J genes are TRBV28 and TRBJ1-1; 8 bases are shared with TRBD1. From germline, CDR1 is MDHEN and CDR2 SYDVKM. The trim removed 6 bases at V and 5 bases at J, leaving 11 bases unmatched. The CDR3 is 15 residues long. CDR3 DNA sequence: TGTGCCAGCAGGCTACCTACAGGGGGTGGGACTGAAGCTTTCTTT. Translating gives CASRLPTGGGTEAFF.

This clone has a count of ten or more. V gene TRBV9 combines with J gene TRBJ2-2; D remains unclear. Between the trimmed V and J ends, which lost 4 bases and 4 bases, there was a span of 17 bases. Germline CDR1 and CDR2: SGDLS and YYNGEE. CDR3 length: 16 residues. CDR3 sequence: CASSPGPTLITGELFF. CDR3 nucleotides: TGTGCCAGCAGCCCCGGACCGACTCTAATCACCGGGGAGCTGTTTTTT.